These 6 T cell receptor beta chains were all obtained from the same sample, sequenced in a study of cytomegalovirus exposure and HLA in healthy donors. Primers: 60 Vbeta forward and 13 Jbeta reverse. Repertoires were generated with immunoSEQ multiplex PCR, while TCRdb's copy carries only in-frame clones and drops some. This table has roughly 140,000 clones, 60% to 80% appearing once. Sequencing input: PBMCs. These TCRs come from a woman aged 25 to 45 in good health and CMV-seronegative.

V usage is TRBV29-1 and J usage is TRBJ1-2; 11 bases are shared with TRBD1. Losses at the gene ends were 6 bases for V and 7 bases for J; bases not matched to a gene: 7. Germline CDR1 reads SQVTM; CDR2 reads ANQGSEA. The CDR3 length is 13 residues. The chain's CDR3 is CSVRGQGDGGYTF. The CDR3 DNA follows: TGCAGCGTCCGGGGACAGGGGGATGGTGGCTACACCTTC.

The count of this clone is one. V is TRBV5-6 and J is TRBJ1-6, with 7 bases fitting TRBD1. Germline assignment: CDR1 SGHDT and CDR2 YYEEEE. The CDR3 length is 15 residues. Trimming cost V 3 bases and J 6 bases; bases outside gene matches: 6. DNA of the CDR3: TGTGCCAGCAGCTCATTAGGGGGCGGTAATTCACCCCTCCACTTT. It encodes CASSSLGGGNSPLHF.

The chain combines TRBV6-5 with TRBJ1-2, with TRBD1 as a possible D gene (6 bases). The CDR3 totals 15 residues. Trimming left V 0 bases short and J 8 bases short, with 16 bases between. Germline CDR1 is MNHEY and CDR2 is SVGAGI. For the CDR3, the DNA is TGTGCCAGCAGTTACTCGATCGAGGGGGATGGGGGCTACACCTTC. Protein sequence: CASSYSIEGDGGYTF.

The V gene is TRBV13, the J gene TRBJ2-2; 7 bases agree with TRBD1. The CDR3 consists of 14 residues. Germline values: CDR1 PRHDT, CDR2 FYEKMQ (reference sequence). J was trimmed by 1 base and V by 7 bases; bases with no gene match: 3. This chain's CDR3 is CASTRTGNTGELFF. The CDR3 region has the DNA TGTGCCAGCACCCGGACAGGGAACACCGGGGAGCTGTTTTTT.

The V call is TRBV7-3, the J call TRBJ2-2; 8 nucleotides line up with TRBD2. Germline CDR1 reads SGHTA; CDR2 reads FQGTGA. With V trimmed by 3 bases and J by 6 bases, 6 bases remained unmatched. The CDR3 covers 15 residues. Here the CDR3 DNA reads TGTGCCAGCAGCTTCCGGGGGGGCTTGGCCGGGGAGCTGTTTTTT. Its protein is CASSFRGGLAGELFF.

J is TRBJ1-1 and V is TRBV5-1; D may be TRBD1 (5 bases). This CDR3 contains 13 residues. V lost 4 bases, J lost 3 bases, and 10 bases lay in between. CDR1 and CDR2 from the germline V gene are SGHRS and YFSETQ. Written as DNA, the CDR3 is TGCGCCAGCAGCATCGACAGCTACACTGAAGCTTTCTTT. As protein: CASSIDSYTEAFF.